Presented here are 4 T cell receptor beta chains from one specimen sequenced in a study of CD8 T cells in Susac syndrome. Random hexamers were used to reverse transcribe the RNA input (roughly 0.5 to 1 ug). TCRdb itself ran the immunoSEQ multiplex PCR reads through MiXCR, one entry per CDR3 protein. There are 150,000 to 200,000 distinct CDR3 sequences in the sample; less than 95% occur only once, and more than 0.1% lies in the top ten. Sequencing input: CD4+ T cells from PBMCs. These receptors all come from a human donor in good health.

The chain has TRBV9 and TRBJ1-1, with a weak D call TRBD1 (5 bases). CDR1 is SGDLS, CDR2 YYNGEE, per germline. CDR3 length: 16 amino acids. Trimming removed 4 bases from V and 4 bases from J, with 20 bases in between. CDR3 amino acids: CASSSPGPPGGTEAFF. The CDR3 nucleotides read TGTGCCAGCAGCTCCCCGGGACCCCCCGGAGGCACTGAAGCTTTCTTT.

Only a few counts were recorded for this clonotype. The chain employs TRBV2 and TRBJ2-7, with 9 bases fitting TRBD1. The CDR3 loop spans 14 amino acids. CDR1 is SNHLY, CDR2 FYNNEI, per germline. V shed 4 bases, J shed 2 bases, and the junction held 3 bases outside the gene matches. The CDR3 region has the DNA TGTGCCAGCAGTGTGGGACAGGGACCCTACGAGCAGTACTTC. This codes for CASSVGQGPYEQYF.

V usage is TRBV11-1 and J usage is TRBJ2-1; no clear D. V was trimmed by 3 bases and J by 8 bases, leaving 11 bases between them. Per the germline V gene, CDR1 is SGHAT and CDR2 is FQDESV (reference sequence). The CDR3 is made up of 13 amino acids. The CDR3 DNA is TGTGCCAGCAGCTTCCCCTCAATCGATGAGCAGTTCTTC. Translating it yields CASSFPSIDEQFF. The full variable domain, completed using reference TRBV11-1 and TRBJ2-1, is EAEVAQSPRYKITEKSQAVAFWCDPISGHATLYWYRQILGQGPELLVQFQDESVVDDSQLPKDRFSAERLKGVDSTLKIQPAELGDSAMYLCASSFPSIDEQFFGPGTRLTVL.

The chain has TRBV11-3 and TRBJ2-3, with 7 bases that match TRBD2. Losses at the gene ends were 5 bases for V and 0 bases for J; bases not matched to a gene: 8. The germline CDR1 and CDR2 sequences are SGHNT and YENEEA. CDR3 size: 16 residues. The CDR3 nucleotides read TGTGCCAGCAGCGTTTCTAGCGGCCATAGCACAGATACGCAGTATTTT. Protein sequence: CASSVSSGHSTDTQYF.